The sequence of this TCR beta chain was determined in a study of shared clonotypes between healthy human individuals. V lost 2 bases, J lost 2 bases, and 6 bases stayed unmatched. CDR3 size: 16 residues. Germline values: CDR1 MDHEN, CDR2 SYDVKM. Naive-designated CD8 cells lacked CD45RO, were positively enriched for CCR7, and omitted terminally differentiated effector memory CD45RA+ cells. Some clones are missing from TCRdb's copy, which holds only in-frame ones; the method was immunoSEQ multiplex PCR. The sample records under 1 million clones, over 90% being singletons. The genes are TRBV28 and TRBJ2-7, with TRBD1 matching 10 bases. This sequence was found in a man under 40 in good health. The sample was naive CD8+ T cells sorted from blood. Here the CDR3 reads CASSLLPGQGPYEQYF. CDR3 bases: TGTGCCAGCAGTTTACTACCGGGACAGGGGCCCTACGAGCAGTACTTC.